A selection of T cell receptor beta chains follows, all from one sample in a study of blood T cell repertoires in COVID-19. Here immunoSEQ multiplex PCR was the method, and the copy in TCRdb shows in-frame clones only, minus some. The sample consists of 150,000 to 200,000 clones, approximately 85% of them appearing once. Source material: PBMCs or T cells enriched from blood (not recorded which). These receptors were collected from a man between 35 and 55 years old who had recovered from COVID-19. Each CDR3 is given with its conserved first and last residue.

v_gene	j_gene	len	CDR3aa
TRBV19	TRBJ1-5	12	CASSILREPQHF
TRBV5-1	TRBJ1-5	15	CASRPETGDNQPQHF
TRBV2	TRBJ1-4	12	CASNEGGEKLFF
TRBV5-4	TRBJ2-7	12	CASSLAGFEQYF
TRBV5-1	TRBJ2-1	14	CASSLGTSGDEQFF
TRBV28	TRBJ2-5	17	CASSFGTGRPHQETQYF
TRBV11-3	TRBJ1-1	13	CASSLTATGVAFF
TRBV25-1	TRBJ1-1	15	CASSESRGAQAEAFF
TRBV7-2	TRBJ1-6	15	CASSAAGGLDSPLHF
TRBV6-1	TRBJ2-7	12	CASSEPPEFAYF
TRBV19	TRBJ1-6	15	CASRSRTGIISPLHF
TRBV2	TRBJ2-2	15	CASSGPGGYTGELFF
TRBV19	TRBJ2-1	15	CASSYPSGHYNEQFF
TRBV28	TRBJ2-5	14	CASSSSRHRETQYF
TRBV5-1	TRBJ2-5	15	CASSPGQGPQETQYF
TRBV29-1	TRBJ2-2	13	CSVVPRNTGELFF
TRBV3-1/TRBV3-2	TRBJ2-1	13	CASSQGLYNEQFF
TRBV18	TRBJ1-3	16	CASSPRQAFSGNTIYF
TRBV28	TRBJ1-1	15	CASSLGGASRPEAFF
TRBV3-1/TRBV3-2	TRBJ1-5	16	CASSQDRGDSNQPQHF
TRBV5-5	TRBJ2-7	15	CASSLDGTGAYEQYF
TRBV12-3/TRBV12-4	TRBJ1-5	13	CASSSTGGQPQHF
TRBV6-6	TRBJ2-5	16	CASSQPSGGAGETQYF
TRBV7-8	TRBJ1-2	15	CASSPAGQGAAGYTF
TRBV4-1	TRBJ2-1	15	CASSQGPIRESEQFF
TRBV29-1	TRBJ1-2	12	CSVADTSYGYTF
TRBV2	TRBJ1-5	16	CASSALDRALNQPQHF
TRBV6-5	TRBJ1-2	15	CASSYPRGGDYGYTF
TRBV5-1	TRBJ2-1	16	CASSLSVTSGYNEQFF
TRBV6-2/TRBV6-3	TRBJ1-4	15	CASNPQGNPTEKLFF
TRBV27	TRBJ2-7	15	CASSLISGGVGEQYF
TRBV4-1	TRBJ1-2	15	CASSHRNTGFYGYTF
TRBV6-6	TRBJ1-5	14	CASSYGGLYQPQHF
TRBV28	TRBJ1-1	15	CASNGRTGGNTEAFF
TRBV11-2	TRBJ1-2	15	CASSPQEGKGYGYTF
TRBV2	TRBJ1-5	15	CASSEGQVLLQTQHF
TRBV6-5	TRBJ1-2	13	CASSYSGSGGYTF
TRBV5-1	TRBJ1-1	16	CASSPLGRGAGTEAFF
TRBV28	TRBJ2-1	15	CASSSPRSKREGKFF
TRBV19	TRBJ1-2	14	CASSIGGSIPGYTF